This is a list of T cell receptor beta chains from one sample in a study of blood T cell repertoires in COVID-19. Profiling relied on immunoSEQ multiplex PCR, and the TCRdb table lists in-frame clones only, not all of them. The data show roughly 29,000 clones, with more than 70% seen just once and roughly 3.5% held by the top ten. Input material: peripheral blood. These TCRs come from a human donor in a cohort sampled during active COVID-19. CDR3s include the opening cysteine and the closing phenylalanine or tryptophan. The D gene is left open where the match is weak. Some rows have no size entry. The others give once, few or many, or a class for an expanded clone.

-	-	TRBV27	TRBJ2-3	TGTGCCAGCAGTAGCACAGTAGATACGCAGTATTTT	CASSSTVDTQYF
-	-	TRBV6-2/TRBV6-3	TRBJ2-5	TGTGCCAGCAGTCCGCGAGAGACCCAGTACTTC	CASSPRETQYF
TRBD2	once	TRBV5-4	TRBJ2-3	TGTGCCAGCAGCCCATTGGGGCCGGGACTAGCAGTAGATACGCAGTATTTT	CASSPLGPGLAVDTQYF
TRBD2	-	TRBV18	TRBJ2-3	TGTGCCAGCTCACGAACGACTAGCGGGGGAATCCTAGATACGCAGTATTTT	CASSRTTSGGILDTQYF
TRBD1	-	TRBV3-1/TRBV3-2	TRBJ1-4	TGTGCCAGCAGCCATAACGACAGGGGTAATGAAAAACTGTTTTTT	CASSHNDRGNEKLFF
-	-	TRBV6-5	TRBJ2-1	TGTGCCAGCAGCTACGCCGGGGTTGAAGGGAATGAGCAGTTCTTC	CASSYAGVEGNEQFF
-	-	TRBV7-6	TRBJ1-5	TGTGCCAGCAGCTTACCCCGGCCAGGGAATCAGCCCCAGCATTTT	CASSLPRPGNQPQHF
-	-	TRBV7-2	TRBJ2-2	TGTGCCAGCAGCGGACAACAGAACACCGGGGAGCTGTTTTTT	CASSGQQNTGELFF
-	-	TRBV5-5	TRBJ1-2	TGTGCCAGCAGCTTGCAGGCCAGGGTGGACTATGGCTACACCTTC	CASSLQARVDYGYTF
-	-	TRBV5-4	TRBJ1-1	TGTGCCAGCAGCTCCCCGACACTGAACACTGAAGCTTTCTTT	CASSSPTLNTEAFF
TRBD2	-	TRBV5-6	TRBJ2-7	TGTGCCAGCAGCCACCAGGGCGGGGGGGCCTACGAGCAGTACTTC	CASSHQGGGAYEQYF
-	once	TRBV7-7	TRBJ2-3	TGTGCCAGCAGCTTCGGAAGGGGTAGCACAGATACGCAGTATTTT	CASSFGRGSTDTQYF
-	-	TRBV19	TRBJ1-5	TGTGCCAGTAGTATAGTAGGGGGGGCTGGCAATCAGCCCCAGCATTTT	CASSIVGGAGNQPQHF
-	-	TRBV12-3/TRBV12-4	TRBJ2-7	TGTGCCAGCAGCCTAGGGGTATACTACGAGCAGTACTTC	CASSLGVYYEQYF
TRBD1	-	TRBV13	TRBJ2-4	TGTGCCAGCAGCACCCCAGGACAGGGGAACATTCAGTACTTC	CASSTPGQGNIQYF
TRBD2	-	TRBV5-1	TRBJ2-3	TGCGCCAGCAGCTGGGGGGGGACAGATACGCAGTATTTT	CASSWGGTDTQYF
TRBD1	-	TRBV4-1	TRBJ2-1	TGCGCCAGCAGCCACCCCGGGACAGGCTCCTACAATGAGCAGTTCTTC	CASSHPGTGSYNEQFF
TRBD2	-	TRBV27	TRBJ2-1	TGTGCCAGCAGTTCCGGGACTAGGCCAAATGAGCAGTTCTTC	CASSSGTRPNEQFF
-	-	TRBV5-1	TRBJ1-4	TGCGCCAGCAGCGCGGACTTATATGAGGGTGAAAAACTGTTTTTT	CASSADLYEGEKLFF
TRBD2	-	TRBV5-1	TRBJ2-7	TGCGCCAGCAGCTTGGGTAGCGGGGGCGTCTCCTACGAGCAGTACTTC	CASSLGSGGVSYEQYF
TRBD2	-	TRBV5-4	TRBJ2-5	TGTGCCAGCAGCTTTAATATCCTAGCGGGGAAAGAGACCCAGTACTTC	CASSFNILAGKETQYF
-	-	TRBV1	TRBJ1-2	TGCACCAGCAGCCAAGAGAAGCGGGGCTACACCTTC	CTSSQEKRGYTF
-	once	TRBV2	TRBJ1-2	TGTGCCAGCAGTGAAGTTATCTATGGCTACACCTTC	CASSEVIYGYTF
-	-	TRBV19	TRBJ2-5	TGTGCCAGTAGTATACCAGGGGTTCTAGAGACCCAGTACTTC	CASSIPGVLETQYF
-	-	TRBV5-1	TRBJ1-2	TGCGCCAGCAGCTTAGAGACACGAATCGGTGACTATGGCTACACCTTC	CASSLETRIGDYGYTF
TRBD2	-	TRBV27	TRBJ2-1	TGTGCCAGCAGTTTAGGGCTAGCGGGGGAGATCAATGAGCAGTTCTTC	CASSLGLAGEINEQFF
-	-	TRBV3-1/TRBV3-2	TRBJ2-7	TGTGCCAGCAGCCAAGAGAGTCACAGGGAGCAGTACTTC	CASSQESHREQYF
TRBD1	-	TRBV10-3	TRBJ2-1	TGTGCCATCAGTAAGGGACGGACAGGGCTTAGCTCCTACAATGAGCAGTTCTTC	CAISKGRTGLSSYNEQFF
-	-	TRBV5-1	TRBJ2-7	TGCGCCAGCAGCTTGGCCTCTGCAGGGGCCTACGAGCAGTACTTC	CASSLASAGAYEQYF
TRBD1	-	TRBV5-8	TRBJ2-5	TGTGCCAGCAGCCCAACAGGGGGGCAAGAGACCCAGTACTTC	CASSPTGGQETQYF
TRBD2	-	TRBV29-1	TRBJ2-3	TGCAGCGCCCTACCCGGACTAGCGGGGGGGTACACAGATACGCAGTATTTT	CSALPGLAGGYTDTQYF
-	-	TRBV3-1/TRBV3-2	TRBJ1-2	TGTGCCAGCAGCCAAGCGGGGGTCTATGGCTACACCTTC	CASSQAGVYGYTF
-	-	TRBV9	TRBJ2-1	TGTGCCAGCAGCGTAGGTTTTAGTAAGCACAATGAGCAGTTCTTC	CASSVGFSKHNEQFF
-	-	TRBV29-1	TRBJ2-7	TGCAGCGTTGTTTCGCCCAAGAGCTACGAGCAGTACTTC	CSVVSPKSYEQYF
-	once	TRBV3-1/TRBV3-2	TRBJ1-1	TGTGCCAGCAGCCAGGGGGGGGAAGCTTTCTTT	CASSQGGEAFF
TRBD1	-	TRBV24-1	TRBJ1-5	TGTGCCACCAGTGATTTGAGGGGGCCGGAGAGGGTCAGCAATCAGCCCCAGCATTTT	CATSDLRGPERVSNQPQHF
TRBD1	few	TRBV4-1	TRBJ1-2	TGCGCCAGCAGCCAAGGACAGGGCTATGGCTACACCTTC	CASSQGQGYGYTF
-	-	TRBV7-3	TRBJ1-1	TGTGCCAGCAGCTTAACCATGAACACTGAAGCTTTCTTT	CASSLTMNTEAFF
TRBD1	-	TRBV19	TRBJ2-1	TGTGCCAGTAGTCTTTCCCCGGGACAGGGAGGCAATGAGCAGTTCTTC	CASSLSPGQGGNEQFF
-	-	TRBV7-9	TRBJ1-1	TGTGCCAGCAGCCTCCGCAGGGGAATGAACACTGAAGCTTTCTTT	CASSLRRGMNTEAFF
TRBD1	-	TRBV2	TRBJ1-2	TGTGCCAGCAGATCCGGGACAGGGATTTATGGCTACACCTTC	CASRSGTGIYGYTF
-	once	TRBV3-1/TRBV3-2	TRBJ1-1	TGTGCCAGCAGCCAAGATCAGTACATGAACACTGAAGCTTTCTTT	CASSQDQYMNTEAFF
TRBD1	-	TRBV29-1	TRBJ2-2	TGCAGCGGGGGACAGGGTTTGAACACCGGGGAGCTGTTTTTT	CSGGQGLNTGELFF
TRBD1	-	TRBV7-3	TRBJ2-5	TGTGCCAGCAGCTCCGGACAGGGGGAGACCCAGTACTTC	CASSSGQGETQYF
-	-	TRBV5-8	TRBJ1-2	TGTGCCAGCAGCTTGGCCCTCTATGGCTACACCTTC	CASSLALYGYTF
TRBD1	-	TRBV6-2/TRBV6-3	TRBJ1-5	TGTGCCAGCAGTAGTCGGACAGGGCGGCAGCCCCAGCATTTT	CASSSRTGRQPQHF
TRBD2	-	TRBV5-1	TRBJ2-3	TGCGCCAGCAGCTCCCCACTAGCGAGCACAGATACGCAGTATTTT	CASSSPLASTDTQYF
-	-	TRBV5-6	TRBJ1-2	TGTGCCAGCAGCTGGACTTATGGCTACACCTTC	CASSWTYGYTF
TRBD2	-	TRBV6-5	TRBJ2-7	TGTGCCAGTTCTAGCGGGGGGGCCAAATACGAGCAGTACTTC	CASSSGGAKYEQYF
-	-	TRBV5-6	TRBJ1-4	TGTGCCAGCAGCCTCACAGGGTTGGGAGAAAAACTGTTTTTT	CASSLTGLGEKLFF
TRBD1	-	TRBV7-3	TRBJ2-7	TGTGCCAGCAGCTTAGGGACAGGGCCCTACGAGCAGTACTTC	CASSLGTGPYEQYF
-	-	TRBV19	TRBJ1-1	TGTGCCAGTAGTATCCCCGCGGGGGGATCCACTGAAGCTTTCTTT	CASSIPAGGSTEAFF
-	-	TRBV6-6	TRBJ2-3	TGTGCCAGCAGTTACTCGTTGACTTCTTCAGATACGCAGTATTTT	CASSYSLTSSDTQYF
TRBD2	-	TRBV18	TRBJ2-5	TGTGCCAGCTCAGTCAGCGGGGTGAAAGAGACCCAGTACTTC	CASSVSGVKETQYF
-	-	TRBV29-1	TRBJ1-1	TGCAGCGTTGAAGAGGTTCAGGGACTTGAAGCTTTCTTT	CSVEEVQGLEAFF